Listed below are T cell receptor beta chains from one sample, sequenced in a study of CD8 T cells in Susac syndrome. TCRdb called the immunoSEQ multiplex PCR reads again in MiXCR, with one record for every CDR3 protein. This table has more than 150,000 distinct CDR3 sequences, around 95% appearing once. The source material was CD8+ T cells from PBMCs. The receptor set was obtained from a human donor with multiple sclerosis. Each CDR3 is given with its conserved first and last residue. Each record gives: J gene, V gene, CDR3 protein.

>TRBJ2-5|TRBV5-1
CASSFSPMGTRGQETQYF
>TRBJ1-3|TRBV27
CASSPGGSGNTIYF
>TRBJ2-7|TRBV29-1
CSVVAGRLYEQYF
>TRBJ2-2|TRBV30
CAWSVFGPGELFF
>TRBJ1-5|TRBV9
CASSQEGDSHQPQHF
>TRBJ2-7|TRBV5-6
CASSLGGIRGTYEQYF
>TRBJ2-5|TRBV9
CASSGVSGGEETQYF
>TRBJ1-2|TRBV20-1
CSARESVAGGGYTF
>TRBJ1-5|TRBV12-3/TRBV12-4
CASSPPGRRDQPQHF
>TRBJ2-7|TRBV9
CASSPAGTRGHEQYF
>TRBJ1-1|TRBV27
CASSPWGDLNTEAFF
>TRBJ2-5|TRBV19
CASSSRLQETQYF
>TRBJ1-1|TRBV29-1
CGCFVRGEVFF
>TRBJ2-1|TRBV2
CASGEYPEQFF
>TRBJ2-2|TRBV30
CAWGGTGNTGELFF
>TRBJ2-5|TRBV6-1
CASSEWTSAETQYF
>TRBJ2-3|TRBV20-1
CSAPTVLAGGTDTQYF
>TRBJ2-2|TRBV18
CASSPLVRANTGELFF
>TRBJ1-5|TRBV4-1
CASSQDPGQGNQPQHF
>TRBJ2-7|TRBV27
CASSLYAAGYEQYF
>TRBJ2-1|TRBV20-1
CSVPGLAGDNEQFF
>TRBJ2-7|TRBV27
CASSFSLKTYEQYF
>TRBJ1-1|TRBV29-1
CSGYGDREVAFF
>TRBJ1-1|TRBV4-1
CASSPNRGSEAFF
>TRBJ2-7|TRBV3-1
CASSRARTGPSYEQYF
>TRBJ1-2|TRBV5-1
CASSLGQGSSYGYTF
>TRBJ2-3|TRBV9
CASNPLRGDTQYF
>TRBJ1-2|TRBV12-3/TRBV12-4
CASSQMIIREGNYGYTF
>TRBJ2-1|TRBV5-1
CASSSIGTSGGYNEQFF
>TRBJ2-4|TRBV7-9
CASSPGLAGAKNIQYF
>TRBJ2-1|TRBV5-6
CASSSLGGGNEQFF
>TRBJ2-3|TRBV5-4
CASSRNVQGADTQYF
>TRBJ2-7|TRBV7-9
CASSGRDAAAYEQYF
>TRBJ1-1|TRBV29-1
CSADVTEAFF
>TRBJ2-5|TRBV4-1
CASSQVVQQFETQYF
>TRBJ1-2|TRBV12-3/TRBV12-4
CASSLGTGAGYTF
>TRBJ2-6|TRBV19
CASTPSPVFGANVLTF
>TRBJ2-6|TRBV27
CASSSTSGANVLTF
>TRBJ2-7|TRBV4-1
CASSREGLGYEQYF
>TRBJ2-7|TRBV24-1
CATSQGGEQYF
>TRBJ2-5|TRBV13
CASSLQAVGSRQETQYF
>TRBJ2-1|TRBV12-3/TRBV12-4
CASSSTYTAYNEQFF
>TRBJ2-1|TRBV4-1
CASSQGREGEQFF
>TRBJ1-4|TRBV7-8
CASSYNDVDEKLFF
>TRBJ2-1|TRBV19
CASTPYLSPGEHEQFF
>TRBJ2-3|TRBV30
CAWSVSSDTQYF
>TRBJ2-5|TRBV29-1
CSVGPSGGEETQYF
>TRBJ1-2|TRBV28
CASSLSISLNYGYTF
>TRBJ1-2|TRBV29-1
CSAGGGYGYTF
>TRBJ1-3|TRBV2
CAREFGNTIYF
>TRBJ2-3|TRBV20-1
CSARDGSGLHTDTQYF
>TRBJ1-1|TRBV29-1
CSVVGASRDNTEAFF
>TRBJ2-1|TRBV9
CASSVSESSYNEQFF